This T cell receptor (beta chain) appears in the sequencing data of a study of blood T cells in healthy people across ages (dated by TCRdb to between 2015 and 2017). For the wider study: Template switching captured roughly one uniquely barcoded TCR beta cDNA molecule per two T cells in model experiments. For two donors (one aged 18 to 30 and one aged 80 or older), the study analyzed two additional independent replicas of 1 million unique cDNA reads from the same blood draw. The donors were split into four age groups: young (average around 16 years), middle-aged (roughly 40), aged (over 55) and long-lived (about 82). To track age-related changes in TCR beta repertoire diversity, the study relied on deep sequencing normalized with unique cDNA molecular identifiers. Donors of different ages were randomly distributed across sequencing lanes to avoid experimental bias. General conclusions and limits of the study: Since profiling was done on bulk unsorted PBMCs, naive and antigen-experienced compartments could not be conclusively compared. Because the CMV infection status of the donors was unknown, age-related changes in expanded clonotypes may potentially have been confounded. Compared with the aged group, the long-lived group had more naive CD4+ T cells, fewer expanded clones and increased TCR diversity, a pattern suggesting age selection. Estimates of total diversity from one million sequenced T cells were regarded as lower bounds and underestimates. Observed TCR beta diversity correlated strongly with the percentage of naive T cells measured by flow cytometry. Observed TCR beta diversity per million T cells fell roughly linearly with age, and a significant reduction was already apparent by age roughly 40.

The V end loses 3 bases and the J end loses 5 bases, and a stretch of 11 bases separates them. Its CDR3 holds 12 amino acids, cysteine through phenylalanine. Kept here is only the CDR3 DNA, which spans 36 bases and is read in frame from base 1. Reading the germline V gene (reference sequence) gives CDR1 DFQATT and CDR2 SNEGSKA. The donors were roughly 40 Caucasian individuals from Russia, aged roughly 6 to 100 years, who were systemically healthy. Each donor gave about 10 milliliters of peripheral blood, drawn into EDTA-treated Vacutainer tubes. Ficoll-Paque density-gradient centrifugation was used to isolate PBMCs, with at least 7 million per sample. Total RNA, at least 5 micrograms per sample, was extracted from PBMCs with Trizol reagent. The percentages of naive CD45RAhigh/CD27high T cells were determined by flow cytometry on a PBMC aliquot from every donor. On this clonotype itself: Its antigen has not been determined. No much larger clone is present one base from it, and per-base qualities are unavailable.

Libraries were made using 5' RACE. Instrument used: Illumina HiSeq 2500. The second PCR ran for roughly 7 to 11 cycles and used a J-beta primer mix along with a sample-barcoded 5' primer. A unique molecular identifier was introduced onto each TCR beta cDNA molecule by a template-switch 5' adaptor carrying 12 random nucleotides. Each sample yielded at least 2.5 million CDR3-containing paired-end reads. The Mint cDNA synthesis kit, primed by a TRBC-specific oligonucleotide, was used to synthesize first-strand cDNA from all RNA. Following uracil-DNA glycosylase treatment, all cDNA underwent a first 18-cycle PCR with the universal primers M1SS and BC2_uni_R. The study's processing was this. Normalization of each sample was performed by random selection of 1 million high-quality reads, each carrying a distinct molecular identifier. Instead of being binned into consensus sequences, reads that shared molecular identifiers were thrown out. MiTCR, run with a Q25 quality threshold and the strictest error-elimination algorithm, handled CDR3 identification, clonotype clustering and error correction. A nonparametric unseen species model using Euler transformation provided a lower-bound estimate of total TCR beta diversity. In TCRdb, the public reads were trimmed at Q25 with fastp and aligned with MiXCR, with productive beta chains retained. When rows share a CDR3 protein, they turn into one entry using the most common DNA and genes. These V and J calls originate from TCRdb's pipeline instead of the authors' own analysis. The sample table contains about 1.4 million distinct CDR3 sequences; only one count was recorded for approximately 59% of them. The biggest ten clones account for 6.5% to 8.5% of the sample.

This clonotype was sampled from a man between 18 and 29 years old in good health. The sequence joins TRBV20-1 to TRBJ2-7; no D gene can be assigned with confidence. Sequenced: blood. The CDR3 is CSASLESDEQYF. At the DNA level, the sequence is TGCAGTGCTAGCCTGGAAAGTGACGAGCAGTACTTC.